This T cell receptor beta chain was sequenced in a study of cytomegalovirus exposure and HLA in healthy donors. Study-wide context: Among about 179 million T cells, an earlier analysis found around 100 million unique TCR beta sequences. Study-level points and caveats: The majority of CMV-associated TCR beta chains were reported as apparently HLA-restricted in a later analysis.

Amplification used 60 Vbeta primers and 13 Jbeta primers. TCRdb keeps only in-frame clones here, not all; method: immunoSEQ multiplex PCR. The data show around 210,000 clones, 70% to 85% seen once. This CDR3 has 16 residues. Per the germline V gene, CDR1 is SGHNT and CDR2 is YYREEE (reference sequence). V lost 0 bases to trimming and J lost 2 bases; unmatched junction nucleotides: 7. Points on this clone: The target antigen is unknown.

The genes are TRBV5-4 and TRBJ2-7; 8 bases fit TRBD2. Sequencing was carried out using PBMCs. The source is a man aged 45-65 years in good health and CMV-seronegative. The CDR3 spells CASSLGLAGRPYEQYF. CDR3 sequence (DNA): TGTGCCAGCAGCTTGGGGTTAGCGGGAAGGCCCTACGAGCAGTACTTC.